This T cell receptor beta chain was captured in a study of T cell changes during pregnancy in multiple sclerosis (dated by TCRdb to about 2019). For the study in its entirety: Changes in the T cell repertoire over the course of pregnancy were examined in this study in women with multiple sclerosis.

The CDR3 starts with the cysteine, ends with the phenylalanine, and has 13 residues. CDR3 DNA is the only sequence kept; it has 39 bases, read in frame from the first base. Deletion took 1 base off V and 8 bases off J, with a span of 11 bases between the germline ends. The germline V gene (reference sequence) provides CDR1 SEHNR and CDR2 FQNEAQ. Judged by its sample share, this clone qualifies as medium-sized (0.01 to 0.1%). No cognate antigen has been identified for it. One base away there is no much larger clone; base qualities are not given. The library was generated by the immunoSEQ multiplex PCR assay. The immuneACCESS repertoire file appears here via TCRdb, limited to in-frame rearrangements. These files lack a portion of the clones; in checked studies, under half of the deficit traces to unresolved V genes, and the cause of the others is not known. The sample table holds around 39,000 clones, of which about 88% were seen once. The top ten clones comprise approximately 4% of the sample.

The clonotype comes from a female donor with multiple sclerosis, enrolled in a pregnancy study. The chain is assembled from TRBV7-9 and TRBJ1-2; too little of a D gene remains to name it. Material: CD8+ T cells from peripheral blood mononuclear cells, obtained in the first trimester of pregnancy. The encoded CDR3 is CASSLEGATGYTF. DNA sequence: TGTGCCAGCAGCTTAGAGGGAGCAACCGGCTACACCTTC.